This entry lists 26 T cell receptor beta chains sequenced from one sample in a study of T-cell memory formation after mild COVID-19. MiXCR was run by TCRdb on the 5' RACE reads, yielding one entry per CDR3 protein. This sample has 550,000 to 650,000 distinct CDR3 sequences; roughly 17% occur once, and the top ten carry roughly 7.7%. The sequenced sample was PBMCs or a T cell subset sorted from them (not recorded which). These receptors originate from an adult woman who had mild COVID-19 (a few samples of this study predate the infection). Cell type and time point are not known.

Many counts were recorded for this clonotype. J is TRBJ1-1 and V is TRBV7-9; perhaps TRBD1 as D (5 bases). V dropped 5 bases and J dropped 2 bases, with 9 bases sitting between them. Looked up from germline, CDR1 is SEHNR and CDR2 is FQNEAQ (reference sequence). The CDR3 has 13 amino acids. The CDR3 reads CASSRGANTEAFF. CDR3 DNA: TGTGCCAGCAGCCGCGGGGCAAACACTGAAGCTTTCTTT.

CDR3 bases: TGTGCCAGCAGCTTTTTGGCCGACAGGGGGCGTGAGAAAGATACGCAGTATTTT. Amino acids: CASSFLADRGREKDTQYF. The V gene is TRBV5-6, the J gene TRBJ2-3; 10 positions agree with TRBD1. Germline V lookup: CDR1 SGHDT, CDR2 YYEEEE. J lost 5 bases, V lost 2 bases, and 14 bases had no gene match. The CDR3 loop spans 18 amino acids.

The chain joins TRBV5-1 to TRBJ2-5; 12 nucleotides match TRBD2. From germline, CDR1 is SGHRS and CDR2 YFSETQ. Trimming removed 1 base from V and 6 bases from J; junction bases left unmatched: 4. The CDR3 contains 15 residues. In DNA form, the CDR3 reads TGCGCCAGCAGCTTGACTAGCGGGGGGCCGCAGACCCAGTACTTC. It specifies CASSLTSGGPQTQYF.

The chain recombines TRBV6-5 with TRBJ1-1; D not resolved. The CDR3 extends over 14 amino acids. The V gene lost 5 bases and the J gene lost 7 bases, with 17 bases spanning the gap. Germline CDR1 is MNHEY and CDR2 is SVGAGI. The DNA of the CDR3 is TGTGCCAGCAGTGTCGAGGGAGGGAGTGATGAAGCTTTCTTT. Translating it yields CASSVEGGSDEAFF.

V usage is TRBV7-2 and J usage is TRBJ2-7, with TRBD1 matching over 8 bases. CDR1 and CDR2 (germline): SGHTA, FQGNSA. The CDR3 contains 15 residues. J lost 2 bases, V lost 5 bases, and 8 bases had no gene match. CDR3 sequence reads: CASSGVTGATYEQYF. DNA of the CDR3: TGTGCCAGCAGCGGAGTGACAGGGGCAACCTACGAGCAGTACTTC.

This clonotype came up a few times. The V call is TRBV20-1, the J call TRBJ1-1, with 9 positions matching TRBD1. CDR1 is DFQATT, CDR2 SNEGSKA, per germline (reference sequence). Germline trimming cut 0 bases from V and 5 bases from J; bases unmatched to any gene: 4. CDR3 length: 14 residues. The CDR3 DNA sequence: TGCAGTGCTAGAGATCGGGACAGGGTAACTGAAGCTTTCTTT. Protein: CSARDRDRVTEAFF.

This clonotype turned up a few times. V usage is TRBV12-3 or TRBV12-4 and J usage is TRBJ2-3, with 10 bases fitting TRBD2. This CDR3 is 16 amino acids long. The V segment lost 7 bases and the J segment 1 base; nucleotides outside the gene matches: 8. CDR3 residues: CASTNTGLAGTDTQYF. For the CDR3, the DNA is TGTGCCAGCACCAACACCGGACTAGCGGGCACAGATACGCAGTATTTT.

In DNA, the CDR3 is TGTGCCAGCAGTGGGGCGGTCGGGGTCGGGGTCAATGAGCAGTTCTTC. Amino acid sequence: CASSGAVGVGVNEQFF. J is TRBJ2-1 and V is TRBV2; D is possibly TRBD2 (5 bases). CDR1 SNHLY and CDR2 FYNNEI come from the germline V gene. Trimming took 4 bases from V and 6 from J, leaving 19 bases between them. The CDR3 contains 16 residues.

The table lists this clonotype with a few counts. This chain joins TRBV12-3 or TRBV12-4 and TRBJ2-2, with TRBD1 as a possible D gene (5 bases). The CDR3 contains 14 residues. The V gene lost 6 bases and the J gene lost 1 base, with 9 bases spanning the gap. CDR3 DNA: TGTGCCAGCAGGAAGGACAAGAACACCGGGGAGCTGTTTTTT. It is translated as CASRKDKNTGELFF.

This chain links TRBV12-3 or TRBV12-4 with TRBJ2-7; TRBD2 matches at 11 bases. The CDR3 has 15 amino acids. The trim removed 7 bases at V and 4 bases at J, leaving 9 bases unmatched. CDR3 in amino acids: CASTYGTSGFYEQYF. CDR3 DNA sequence: TGTGCCAGCACCTACGGGACTAGCGGATTTTACGAGCAGTACTTC.

The chain recombines TRBV20-1 with TRBJ1-1; TRBD1 might be the D (5 bases). CDR1 and CDR2 from the germline V gene are DFQATT and SNEGSKA (reference sequence). This CDR3 region has 13 residues. The V end was cut by 0 bases, the J end by 11 bases, with 16 bases between. CDR3 loop: CSARDYGGVRAFF. The CDR3, as DNA: TGCAGTGCTAGAGATTACGGGGGGGTGCGGGCTTTCTTT.

The table lists this clonotype with many counts. V gene TRBV7-9 combines with J gene TRBJ2-7; D uncertain. This CDR3 spans 11 amino acids. Trimming took 5 bases from V and 3 from J, leaving 5 bases between them. Germline V gives CDR1 SEHNR, CDR2 FQNEAQ (reference sequence). The CDR3 loop reads CASSAYYEQYF. CDR3 DNA: TGTGCCAGCAGCGCCTACTACGAGCAGTACTTC.

This sequence joins TRBV7-9 and TRBJ2-4; D perhaps matches TRBD1 (5 bases). V lost 8 bases and J 0 bases, leaving 11 bases between the germline ends. Germline CDR1 reads SEHNR; CDR2 reads FQNEAQ (reference sequence). The CDR3 runs 14 residues. DNA for the CDR3: TGTGCCAGCGAATCAGGGCTAGCCAAAAACATTCAGTACTTC. Protein sequence: CASESGLAKNIQYF.

The chain employs TRBV3-1 and TRBJ2-2; no definite D call. The V gene's germline CDR1 is LGHDT and CDR2 YNNKEL (reference sequence). Trimming left V 2 bases short and J 3 bases short, with 10 bases between. The CDR3 loop spans 15 amino acids. In DNA, the CDR3 is TGTGCCAGCAGCCAAACCTACCGATACACCGGGGAGCTGTTTTTT. Its translation is CASSQTYRYTGELFF.

The table lists this clonotype with a few counts. The chain is built from TRBV18 and TRBJ2-1; a possible D gene is TRBD2 (6 bases). The CDR3 totals 15 residues. The germline V gene encodes CDR1 KGHSH and CDR2 LQKENI. Trimming removed 2 bases at V and 6 bases at J, with 14 bases between. The CDR3 here is CASSPSLALVNEQFF. The CDR3 DNA reads as TGTGCCAGCTCACCATCTCTAGCGTTGGTCAATGAGCAGTTCTTC.

The V and J genes are TRBV5-1 and TRBJ2-3; 9 nucleotides line up with TRBD1. CDR1 is SGHRS and CDR2 is YFSETQ in the germline V gene. The CDR3 length is 15 residues. V lost 4 bases, J lost 9 bases, and 12 bases stayed unmatched. This CDR3 reads CASSQGQGEGDTQYF. DNA for the CDR3: TGCGCCAGCAGCCAGGGACAGGGAGAAGGGGACACGCAGTATTTT.

V and J are TRBV29-1 and TRBJ2-1, with D perhaps matching TRBD2 (6 bases). Germline-derived CDR1 and CDR2 are SQVTM and ANQGSEA. V shed 6 bases and J shed 4 bases, with 13 bases lying between them. The CDR3 totals 13 residues. The CDR3 is CSVRGLLYNEQFF. The CDR3 region has the DNA TGCAGCGTCCGAGGACTACTATACAATGAGCAGTTCTTC.

The chain joins TRBV7-8 to TRBJ1-2; D might be TRBD1 (6 bases). Germline V gene sequence: CDR1 SGHVS, CDR2 FQNEAQ. V was pared by 7 bases and J by 6 bases, with 15 bases between. This CDR3 comprises 13 residues. The CDR3 sequence: CASTAHWGHGYTF. The DNA of the CDR3 is TGTGCCAGCACCGCACATTGGGGGCATGGCTACACCTTC.

This clonotype has just one count. The chain is built from TRBV6-4 and TRBJ2-1, with 13 bases identical to TRBD2. The length of the CDR3 is 19 residues. The V segment lost 6 bases and the J segment 2 bases; nucleotides outside the gene matches: 13. CDR1 and CDR2 (germline): MRHNA, SNTAGT. The CDR3 loop is CASSLGGLAGSGTYNEQFF. Written as DNA, the CDR3 is TGTGCCAGCAGCCTGGGGGGACTAGCGGGAAGCGGGACCTACAATGAGCAGTTCTTC.

The V call is TRBV20-1, the J call TRBJ1-2; maybe TRBD1 (5 bases). Trimming stripped 5 bases from V and 7 bases from J, with 14 bases between. CDR3 length equals 12 residues. Germline CDR1 reads DFQATT; CDR2 reads SNEGSKA (reference sequence). CDR3 nucleotide sequence: TGCAGTGCTCCCCCGGGGCTCGGTGGCTACACCTTC. Amino acid sequence: CSAPPGLGGYTF.

This clonotype was seen more than once but under ten times. The CDR3 protein is CASGNRALNTEAFF. The CDR3 DNA follows: TGTGCCAGCGGAAACAGGGCCCTGAACACTGAAGCTTTCTTT. The genes are TRBV3-1 and TRBJ1-1; a possible D gene is TRBD1 (6 bases). This CDR3 spans 14 amino acids. V lost 8 bases to trimming and J lost 0 bases, with 13 bases between them. Germline V lookup: CDR1 LGHDT, CDR2 YNNKEL (reference sequence).

This chain joins TRBV7-9 and TRBJ2-3, with 10 bases fitting TRBD2. The CDR3 covers 17 residues. V shed 4 bases and J 5 bases; nucleotides not matched to a gene: 12. Germline V lookup: CDR1 SEHNR, CDR2 FQNEAQ (reference sequence). The CDR3: CASSSLLAGVGVDTQYF. The CDR3 DNA follows: TGTGCCAGCAGCTCCCTTCTAGCGGGAGTAGGTGTAGATACGCAGTATTTT.

The chain recombines TRBV7-6 with TRBJ2-2; 8 bases line up with TRBD2. J was trimmed by 6 bases and V by 1 base; bases with no gene match: 13. CDR1 is SGHVS, CDR2 FNYEAQ, per germline. CDR3 length equals 18 residues. Here the CDR3 reads CASSLGILSGRWAGELFF. The CDR3 DNA sequence: TGTGCCAGCAGCTTAGGCATATTAAGCGGGAGATGGGCCGGGGAGCTGTTTTTT.

The chain joins TRBV7-9 to TRBJ2-1; D unresolved. The V gene lost 3 bases and the J gene lost 5 bases, with 11 bases spanning the gap. From germline, CDR1 is SEHNR and CDR2 FQNEAQ (reference sequence). The CDR3 spans 14 residues. The CDR3 spells CASSLIGRDNEQFF. DNA for the CDR3: TGTGCCAGCAGCTTGATCGGACGGGACAATGAGCAGTTCTTC.

The chain has TRBV7-6 and TRBJ2-5; no clear D. This CDR3 comprises 14 residues. Deletions cut 2 bases from V and 5 bases from J, with 12 bases between. Germline CDR1 and CDR2: SGHVS and FNYEAQ. CDR3 in amino acids: CASSLRQVKETQYF. The CDR3 DNA reads TGTGCCAGCAGCTTAAGGCAGGTGAAGGAGACCCAGTACTTC. Using reference TRBV7-6 and TRBJ2-5 for the parts outside the CDR3, the full variable domain is GAGVSQSPRYKVTKRGQDVALRCDPISGHVSLYWYRQALGQGPEFLTYFNYEAQQDKSGLPNDRFSAERPEGSISTLTIQRTEQRDSAMYRCASSLRQVKETQYFGPGTRLLVL.

This clonotype was observed a few times. The chain links TRBV7-2 to TRBJ2-5; 7 bases are shared with TRBD2. This CDR3 is built from 15 residues. Looked up from germline, CDR1 is SGHTA and CDR2 is FQGNSA. Trimming cost V 3 bases and J 3 bases; bases outside gene matches: 7. This CDR3 is CASSFSAGLKETQYF. The CDR3 nucleotides read TGTGCCAGCAGCTTTTCGGCGGGACTAAAAGAGACCCAGTACTTC.